This record concerns one T cell receptor (beta chain) sequence. This clone appeared a few times. No antigen is known for it. Base qualities are not at hand, and no much larger clone is one base apart. The sample is drawn from a study of cytomegalovirus exposure and HLA in healthy donors (dated by TCRdb to about 2017). With regard to the full study: According to an earlier analysis of a few hundred of the donors, roughly 180 million T cells yielded roughly 110 million unique TCR beta sequences and 250 to 350 Gb of sequence data. The genetic ancestry cluster associated with self-reported Caucasian donors included about 81% of the roughly 380 genotyped donors. Roughly five DR-DQ haplotypes were handled as single units for association and clustering, since linkage in the cohort was strong. To decide whether each TCR beta V gene segment behaved as functional or pseudogenic, an earlier analysis of fewer than 750 of the donors relied on high-throughput TCR beta sequencing. A later analysis re-examined previously published TCR beta repertoires from roughly 720 donors and added high-resolution HLA genotyping to investigate patterns of TCR occurrence. Besides the first cohort of some 670 subjects, a separate validation cohort made up of over 100 different subjects was used. Both class I and class II loci were covered by HLA typing, at four-digit resolution. In the later analysis, no new phenotypic data were used to find candidate immune exposures; instead, reliance was placed on TCR beta sequences and their occurrence across donors. Genome-wide SNP genotypes for about 65% of the roughly 670 donors were used in a later genetic analysis, which treated that subset as a discovery cohort. Every discovery cohort repertoire had been produced on one sequencing platform. Alongside the repertoire data, information on donor age, sex, ethnicity and CMV serostatus was compiled. The number of donors typed differed by locus, with about 629-640 for A, B, C, DRB1 and DQB1, 522 for DQA1, 600 to 610 for DPA1, and 400 to 490 for DPB1. The study aimed to test whether cataloging public T cell receptors could reveal signatures of past pathogen exposure. The study combined high-throughput TCR immunosequencing, statistical association of individual TCRs with disease status, and machine learning to predict cytomegalovirus infection status. Among some 410 genotyped donors of the cohort, an average of roughly 240,000 unique TCR beta nucleotide sequences were sequenced per donor, roughly a sixth of them non-productive. The study profiled the T cell repertoires of about 720 subjects by immunosequencing and related them to cytomegalovirus serostatus. About 320 gigabases of sequencing data and 70 million to 85 million unique TCR sequences were included in an early release covering about 700 HLA-typed donors. The paper as a whole reports these results and caveats: HLA typing was unavailable for some donors at each locus, so association tests used only the typed subset. In this cohort, only TCR beta chains were sequenced, and detectable features were limited by the absence of alpha or paired-chain data. Most CMV-associated TCR beta chains appeared to be HLA-restricted in a later analysis, and the HLA associations seemed to be driven largely by CMV exposure. Sequencing depth was assumed to be roughly uniform across donors in the presence/absence analyses, though that assumption may not hold. In an earlier analysis of 587 of the donors, most TCR beta V segments appeared in productive rearrangements about 87% or about 30% of the time, broadly matching IMGT annotations. The authors suggested that the approach could potentially be extended to other disease states and immunological phenotypes. In vitro tests confirmed that a few of the cytomegalovirus-associated TCR beta chains recognize cytomegalovirus antigens. When HLA alleles, especially DR and DQ, strongly co-occurred, attributing TCR associations to individual alleles was difficult. In both the original and validation cohorts, the classifier was reported to diagnose cytomegalovirus status with high specificity and sensitivity. In a later analysis, HLA-associated TCR beta chains showed more clonal expansion and lower generation probabilities than non-associated chains that were equally common. A further reported finding was that TCR beta sequences accurately predicted the HLA-A and HLA-B alleles for most subjects in the first cohort. Correlated functional status among segregating V segments might be attributable to linkage disequilibrium, but an unknown experimental factor could not be ruled out. A total of around 150 TCR beta chains were listed by the study as associated with cytomegalovirus. Compared with the 666-donor mean, donors in an Asian-associated ancestry cluster had fewer N-insertions in productive TCRs, according to a later genetic analysis. CMV serostatus was the only immune exposure information available for the cohort. A later analysis associated 16,951 TCR beta sequences with specific HLA alleles at a false discovery rate of 0.05. While some public TCRs were present in many individuals, most TCR sequences turned up only very rarely across donors. In a later analysis, the rate of TCR association differed among HLA loci, with DRB1 alleles having the most associated TCRs and HLA-C alleles having the fewest. The earlier analysis of about 600 of the donors excluded roughly 17 rarely observed V segments, including chromosome 9 orphons, because counts were too low. The sequencing pipeline was judged likely to have produced a cluster of highly shared sequence variants as a technical artifact. According to a later analysis, parvovirus B19, influenza, CMV and Epstein-Barr virus appeared linked to several top co-occurrence clusters. Some IMGT-functional V segments, including TRBV6-2 and TRBV6-3, could not be distinguished by the 87-base-pair reads and were therefore excluded. V-gene and J-gene trimming of TCR beta chains was associated with a missense DCLRE1C variant in a later genetic analysis, and the association was replicated in an independent cohort.

In the germline V gene (reference sequence), CDR1 corresponds to GTSNPN and CDR2 to SVGIG. Trimming leaves V shorter by 0 bases and J shorter by 1 base, with the junction holding 10 bases beyond the gene matches. The CDR3 runs 18 residues from the cysteine to the phenylalanine. Only the CDR3 region is kept as DNA, spanning 54 bases read in frame from base 1. The cohort comprised fewer than 750 healthy bone marrow donors. All cohort members were sampled while nominally healthy, although unrecorded immune exposures were likely present. The donor tested CMV seronegative, placing the donor among the 352 seronegative members of the cohort. A peripheral blood sample was collected from each donor, and TCR beta sequencing was performed on peripheral blood mononuclear cells. Genomic DNA extraction from the blood cell samples was performed with the Qiagen DNeasy Blood Extraction Kit. Libraries were constructed by the immunoSEQ multiplex PCR assay. The multiplex PCR relied on a mix of 60 forward primers for TCR Vbeta segments and 13 reverse primers for TCR Jbeta segments. The CDR3 region of rearranged TCR beta genes was amplified from genomic DNA by a multiplex PCR assay. Amplified TCR beta libraries were sequenced as 87-base-pair reads on the Illumina HiSeq System. The authors processed their data as follows. A later analysis counted some 74 million unique TCR beta chains across the 550 to 750 repertoires, and roughly 11 million of these chains were shared by at least two donors. Raw reads were error-corrected and collapsed into unique sequences by a nearest-neighbor algorithm in which closely related sequences were merged to remove PCR and sequencing errors. V, D and J gene segments were assigned by aligning CDR3 sequences to IMGT reference sequences. Each retained sequence needed at least a six-nucleotide match to both a V gene segment and a J gene segment. Rearrangements were classified as productive when the CDR3 lacked stop codons and remained in frame with V and J, and all other rearrangements were classified as non-productive. Following IMGT convention, CDR3 was defined as the stretch from the second conserved V-encoded cysteine up to the conserved J-encoded phenylalanine. The earlier analysis of some 540 of the donors excluded any sequence lacking an unambiguous match to a single V gene segment. An earlier analysis of approximately 590 of the donors classified V segments as functional when productive rearrangements were above 56.7% and as segregating when the standard deviation between donors was above 5%. A statistical classification framework was built for diagnosing cytomegalovirus status from the catalog of TCR beta chain sequences. A later analysis assigned V and J genes by comparing TCR nucleotide sequences with IMGT/GENE-DB human TR gene sequences. Using the TCRdist pipeline, a later analysis assigned CDR3 sequences along with most-parsimonious VDJ recombination scenarios. In a later analysis, each TCR beta chain was defined by its CDR3 amino acid sequence together with its V-gene family, and reads without a unique V-gene family were excluded. A later analysis removed 592 highly shared, low-generation-probability nucleotide sequences to deal with suspected cross-contamination and a sequencing artifact. For each public chain, a later analysis derived a clonal expansion index from normalized ranks of inferred template counts within each repertoire. Generation probabilities in a later analysis came from a VDJ recombination model fitted to out-of-frame rearrangements, and those results were checked against IGoR. A later analysis scored TCR-TCR, TCR-HLA and TCR-CMV co-occurrence with hypergeometric tests, applying a repertoire-size bias correction to TCR pairs. To estimate false discovery rates, a later analysis permuted the HLA or CMV assignments 20 times. In a later analysis, co-occurring TCRs were grouped using DBSCAN, with TCRdist sequence similarity added in when clustering inside HLA-allele-positive subsets. Repertoires with fewer than 30,000 or more than 120,000 public chains were left out of co-occurrence clustering, as were a handful of repertoires with anomalous nucleotide sharing. This is the immuneACCESS table as TCRdb keeps it, with only in-frame sequences that have V and J called. A part of the clones is gone; compared with another copy, unresolved V genes explain less than half, and the rest is unexplained. The DNA gave D and trimming, while V, J and clone size come from that table. The sample table contains 140,000 or so clones; only one count was recorded for around 73% of them. 2.5% to 3% of the sample comes from the top ten.

This clonotype originated in a female donor in good health and CMV-seronegative. This sequence uses TRBV30 and TRBJ2-7, with 12 junctional bases fitting TRBD2. The specimen sequenced was PBMCs. The CDR3 reads as follows: CAWSVTALGLAGSYEQYF. The nucleotide sequence reads TGTGCCTGGAGTGTAACGGCCCTCGGACTAGCGGGATCCTACGAGCAGTACTTC.